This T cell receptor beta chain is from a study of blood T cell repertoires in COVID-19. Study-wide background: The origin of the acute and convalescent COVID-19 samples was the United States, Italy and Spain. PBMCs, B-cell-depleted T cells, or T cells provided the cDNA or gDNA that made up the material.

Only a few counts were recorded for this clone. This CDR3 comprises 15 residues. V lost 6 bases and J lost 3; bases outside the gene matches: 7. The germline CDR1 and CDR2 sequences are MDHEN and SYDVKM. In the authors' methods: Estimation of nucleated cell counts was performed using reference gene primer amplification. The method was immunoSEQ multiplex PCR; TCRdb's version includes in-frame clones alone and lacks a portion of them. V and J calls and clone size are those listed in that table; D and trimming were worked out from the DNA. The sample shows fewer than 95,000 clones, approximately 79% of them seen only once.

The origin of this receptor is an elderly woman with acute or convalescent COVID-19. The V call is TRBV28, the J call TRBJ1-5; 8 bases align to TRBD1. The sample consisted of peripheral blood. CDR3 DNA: TGTGCCAGCAGACGTCAGGGGGCAATCAATCAGCCCCAGCATTTT. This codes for CASRRQGAINQPQHF.